The rows below give T cell receptor beta chains drawn from one sample of a study of blood T cell repertoires in COVID-19. TCRdb's copy holds only in-frame clones and misses some; the assay was immunoSEQ multiplex PCR. The table shows around 310,000 clones, with about 88% occurring only once. Input material: PBMCs or T cells enriched from blood (not recorded which). These receptors all come from a woman between 40 and 55 years old who had recovered from COVID-19. Each CDR3 is given with its conserved first and last residue. D genes are given only for firm matches. Clone size is shown for a subset of rows, as once, few, many or a class of expanded clone.

abundance: .
d_gene: .
j_gene: TRBJ2-5
v_gene: TRBV4-3
CDR3aa: CASSQARGETQYF
CDR3nt: TGCGCCAGCAGCCAAGCTCGGGGGGAGACCCAGTACTTC

abundance: .
d_gene: TRBD1
j_gene: TRBJ1-3
v_gene: TRBV28
CDR3aa: CASRLGTAGGNTIYF
CDR3nt: TGTGCCAGCAGGCTAGGGACAGCCGGTGGAAACACCATATATTTT

abundance: .
d_gene: .
j_gene: TRBJ2-7
v_gene: TRBV7-2
CDR3aa: CASSHGTFSYEQYF
CDR3nt: TGTGCCAGCAGCCATGGGACATTTTCCTACGAGCAGTACTTC

abundance: .
d_gene: TRBD1
j_gene: TRBJ2-7
v_gene: TRBV7-2
CDR3aa: CASSSQGAKYEQYF
CDR3nt: TGTGCCAGCAGCTCTCAGGGGGCGAAGTACGAGCAGTACTTC

abundance: .
d_gene: TRBD2
j_gene: TRBJ2-7
v_gene: TRBV7-9
CDR3aa: CASSFGSGGFEQYF
CDR3nt: TGTGCCAGCAGCTTCGGTAGCGGGGGGTTCGAGCAGTACTTC

abundance: .
d_gene: TRBD1
j_gene: TRBJ1-2
v_gene: TRBV2
CDR3aa: CASSEDRGRDGYTF
CDR3nt: TGTGCCAGCAGTGAGGACAGGGGGCGGGATGGCTACACCTTC

abundance: .
d_gene: .
j_gene: TRBJ1-3
v_gene: TRBV4-3
CDR3aa: CASSQDMGNTIYF
CDR3nt: TGCGCCAGCAGCCAAGATATGGGAAACACCATATATTTT

abundance: .
d_gene: TRBD2
j_gene: TRBJ2-1
v_gene: TRBV3-1/TRBV3-2
CDR3aa: CASSLWTSGSNPLYNEQFF
CDR3nt: TGTGCCAGCAGCCTTTGGACTAGCGGGAGTAACCCCCTCTACAATGAGCAGTTCTTC

abundance: .
d_gene: TRBD2
j_gene: TRBJ2-1
v_gene: TRBV28
CDR3aa: CASSVLAGGSSYNEQFF
CDR3nt: TGTGCCAGCAGTGTCCTAGCGGGAGGGAGCTCCTACAATGAGCAGTTCTTC

abundance: .
d_gene: .
j_gene: TRBJ2-2
v_gene: TRBV11-1
CDR3aa: CASSLGTARTGELFF
CDR3nt: TGTGCCAGCAGCTTAGGGACAGCGCGGACCGGGGAGCTGTTTTTT

abundance: .
d_gene: .
j_gene: TRBJ1-1
v_gene: TRBV5-1
CDR3aa: CASIESGSPGRAFF
CDR3nt: TGCGCCAGCATCGAGTCAGGGTCCCCCGGACGAGCTTTCTTT

abundance: .
d_gene: .
j_gene: TRBJ2-7
v_gene: TRBV30
CDR3aa: CAWSDSGIYEQYF
CDR3nt: TGTGCCTGGAGTGATAGCGGAATCTACGAGCAGTACTTC

abundance: .
d_gene: .
j_gene: TRBJ1-1
v_gene: TRBV5-1
CDR3aa: CASRELLNTEAFF
CDR3nt: TGCGCCAGCAGGGAGCTTTTGAACACTGAAGCTTTCTTT

abundance: .
d_gene: .
j_gene: TRBJ1-4
v_gene: TRBV11-2
CDR3aa: CASSLGGGLGEKLFF
CDR3nt: TGTGCCAGCAGCTTAGGAGGGGGTTTGGGGGAAAAACTGTTTTTT

abundance: .
d_gene: .
j_gene: TRBJ2-7
v_gene: TRBV4-3
CDR3aa: CASSQGPQGSSYEQYF
CDR3nt: TGCGCCAGCAGCCAAGGCCCGCAGGGCTCCTCCTACGAGCAGTACTTC

abundance: .
d_gene: TRBD1
j_gene: TRBJ2-7
v_gene: TRBV10-3
CDR3aa: CALPGQGATSEAYEQYF
CDR3nt: TGTGCCTTACCGGGACAGGGGGCCACTAGCGAAGCCTACGAGCAGTACTTC

abundance: .
d_gene: TRBD1
j_gene: TRBJ2-5
v_gene: TRBV7-3
CDR3aa: CASSPGTGPRETQYF
CDR3nt: TGTGCCAGCAGCCCAGGGACAGGGCCTCGGGAGACCCAGTACTTC

abundance: .
d_gene: .
j_gene: TRBJ2-3
v_gene: TRBV5-1
CDR3aa: CASTGLRTDTQYF
CDR3nt: TGCGCCAGTACGGGACTCCGCACAGATACGCAGTATTTT

abundance: .
d_gene: TRBD2
j_gene: TRBJ2-7
v_gene: TRBV27
CDR3aa: CASSLLRTSGVDEQYF
CDR3nt: TGTGCCAGCAGTTTGCTTCGGACTAGCGGGGTGGACGAGCAGTACTTC

abundance: .
d_gene: TRBD1
j_gene: TRBJ1-4
v_gene: TRBV9
CDR3aa: CASSGGRGRGTNEKLFF
CDR3nt: TGTGCCAGCAGCGGGGGAAGGGGGCGAGGAACTAATGAAAAACTGTTTTTT

abundance: .
d_gene: TRBD1
j_gene: TRBJ1-1
v_gene: TRBV7-2
CDR3aa: CASSLTGQGVNTEAFF
CDR3nt: TGTGCCAGCAGCTTGACCGGACAGGGCGTGAACACTGAAGCTTTCTTT

abundance: .
d_gene: .
j_gene: TRBJ1-1
v_gene: TRBV2
CDR3aa: CASSEPRGGTEAFF
CDR3nt: TGTGCCAGCAGTGAACCAAGGGGGGGCACTGAAGCTTTCTTT

abundance: .
d_gene: .
j_gene: TRBJ2-7
v_gene: TRBV6-5
CDR3aa: CASSYSAGGSSYEQYF
CDR3nt: TGTGCCAGCAGTTACTCTGCCGGGGGTAGCTCCTACGAGCAGTACTTC

abundance: .
d_gene: .
j_gene: TRBJ2-2
v_gene: TRBV15
CDR3aa: CATSAQLGDTGELFF
CDR3nt: TGTGCCACCAGCGCGCAATTAGGGGACACCGGGGAGCTGTTTTTT

abundance: .
d_gene: TRBD1
j_gene: TRBJ1-3
v_gene: TRBV11-2
CDR3aa: CASSFTDRVWGNTIYF
CDR3nt: TGTGCCAGCAGCTTCACCGACAGGGTATGGGGAAACACCATATATTTT

abundance: .
d_gene: TRBD1
j_gene: TRBJ2-1
v_gene: TRBV24-1
CDR3aa: CATSDAPDRVYNEQFF
CDR3nt: TGTGCCACCAGTGATGCACCAGACAGGGTTTACAATGAGCAGTTCTTC

abundance: .
d_gene: TRBD2
j_gene: TRBJ2-2
v_gene: TRBV19
CDR3aa: CASTRGSDTNTGELFF
CDR3nt: TGTGCCAGTACCCGCGGGAGCGACACCAACACCGGGGAGCTGTTTTTT

abundance: .
d_gene: TRBD2
j_gene: TRBJ2-1
v_gene: TRBV30
CDR3aa: CAWSSLAGGVEQFF
CDR3nt: TGTGCCTGGAGTTCTCTAGCGGGGGGGGTTGAGCAGTTCTTC

abundance: .
d_gene: TRBD2
j_gene: TRBJ2-2
v_gene: TRBV5-4
CDR3aa: CASSSLAGGNTGELFF
CDR3nt: TGTGCCAGCAGCTCTCTAGCGGGAGGGAACACCGGGGAGCTGTTTTTT

abundance: once
d_gene: .
j_gene: TRBJ2-2
v_gene: TRBV6-4
CDR3aa: CASSDGGEGAGTGELFF
CDR3nt: TGTGCCAGCAGTGACGGCGGGGAAGGGGCTGGCACCGGGGAGCTGTTTTTT

abundance: once
d_gene: TRBD2
j_gene: TRBJ2-1
v_gene: TRBV19
CDR3aa: CASSIASGTHNEQFF
CDR3nt: TGTGCCAGTAGTATAGCTAGCGGGACCCACAATGAGCAGTTCTTC

abundance: .
d_gene: .
j_gene: TRBJ2-7
v_gene: TRBV7-9
CDR3aa: CASSFTRDSYEQYF
CDR3nt: TGTGCCAGCAGCTTTACCCGGGACTCCTACGAGCAGTACTTC

abundance: .
d_gene: TRBD1
j_gene: TRBJ2-5
v_gene: TRBV5-1
CDR3aa: CASSLSIGQGETQYF
CDR3nt: TGCGCCAGCAGCTTAAGTATTGGACAGGGTGAGACCCAGTACTTC

abundance: .
d_gene: .
j_gene: TRBJ2-7
v_gene: TRBV10-3
CDR3aa: CAVGSGAPEEQYF
CDR3nt: TGTGCCGTTGGATCAGGGGCCCCTGAAGAGCAGTACTTC

abundance: .
d_gene: TRBD2
j_gene: TRBJ2-1
v_gene: TRBV20-1
CDR3aa: CSASYLGGNEQFF
CDR3nt: TGCAGTGCTAGTTACTTGGGGGGGAATGAGCAGTTCTTC

abundance: .
d_gene: .
j_gene: TRBJ2-5
v_gene: TRBV10-3
CDR3aa: CAISFKGEGVQTQYF
CDR3nt: TGTGCCATCAGTTTCAAGGGGGAGGGGGTACAGACCCAGTACTTC

abundance: .
d_gene: TRBD2
j_gene: TRBJ2-1
v_gene: TRBV5-6
CDR3aa: CASSLEASGSLYPYNEQFF
CDR3nt: TGTGCCAGCAGCTTGGAGGCTAGCGGGAGCCTATACCCCTACAATGAGCAGTTCTTC

abundance: .
d_gene: .
j_gene: TRBJ2-7
v_gene: TRBV12-3/TRBV12-4
CDR3aa: CASSFGGYEQYF
CDR3nt: TGTGCCAGCAGTTTCGGAGGGTACGAGCAGTACTTC

abundance: few
d_gene: TRBD2
j_gene: TRBJ2-4
v_gene: TRBV4-1
CDR3aa: CASSQGLAGRGIQYF
CDR3nt: TGCGCCAGCAGCCAAGGTCTAGCGGGGAGGGGCATTCAGTACTTC

abundance: once
d_gene: TRBD2
j_gene: TRBJ2-7
v_gene: TRBV5-4
CDR3aa: CASSLGGLAGVTNEQYF
CDR3nt: TGTGCCAGCAGCTTAGGGGGACTAGCGGGAGTTACGAACGAGCAGTACTTC

abundance: .
d_gene: TRBD1
j_gene: TRBJ2-2
v_gene: TRBV27
CDR3aa: CASSLSQRQGPTGELFF
CDR3nt: TGTGCCAGCAGTTTATCCCAGAGACAGGGCCCCACCGGGGAGCTGTTTTTT

abundance: .
d_gene: TRBD1
j_gene: TRBJ1-6
v_gene: TRBV28
CDR3aa: CASSLNRGDSPLHF
CDR3nt: TGTGCCAGCAGTTTAAACAGGGGGGATTCACCCCTCCACTTT

abundance: .
d_gene: .
j_gene: TRBJ2-7
v_gene: TRBV23-1
CDR3aa: CASSQVRTTYEQYF
CDR3nt: TGCGCCAGCAGTCAAGTCAGGACTACCTACGAGCAGTACTTC

abundance: .
d_gene: .
j_gene: TRBJ1-5
v_gene: TRBV28
CDR3aa: CASSFILQILNQPQHF
CDR3nt: TGTGCCAGCAGTTTTATTTTACAGATCCTTAATCAGCCCCAGCATTTT

abundance: few
d_gene: .
j_gene: TRBJ2-1
v_gene: TRBV6-5
CDR3aa: CASSYGDRTYNEQFF
CDR3nt: TGTGCCAGCAGTTACGGTGACAGGACCTACAATGAGCAGTTCTTC

abundance: .
d_gene: .
j_gene: TRBJ1-2
v_gene: TRBV29-1
CDR3aa: CSVVWGDGYTF
CDR3nt: TGCAGCGTTGTCTGGGGGGACGGCTACACCTTC

abundance: .
d_gene: TRBD2
j_gene: TRBJ2-3
v_gene: TRBV5-4
CDR3aa: CASSSGLDVTDTQYF
CDR3nt: TGTGCCAGCAGCTCCGGACTAGATGTCACAGATACGCAGTATTTT